The 14 T cell receptor beta chains listed next were all sequenced from one sample in a study of identical twins. TCRdb re-called the 5' RACE reads with MiXCR, one entry per CDR3 protein. The sample records 450,000 to 650,000 distinct CDR3 sequences, 13% to 15% being singletons. The same data also went into a second study, on yellow fever vaccine responses in identical twins.

Sequencing input: CD4+ T cells sorted from blood. Every receptor here comes from a woman younger than 35 in good health.

The J gene is TRBJ1-6, the V gene TRBV27; tentative D call: TRBD1 (5 bases). Per germline, CDR1 MNHEY and CDR2 SMNVEV (reference sequence). The CDR3 spans 14 residues. Trimming removed 6 bases from V and 7 bases from J, with 13 bases in between. Written as DNA, the CDR3 is TGTGCCAGCAGAACCCAGGGAGGGAATTCACCCCTCCACTTT. Translation gives CASRTQGGNSPLHF.

This clonotype was found a few times. This chain links TRBV18 with TRBJ2-4; 7 bases are shared with TRBD1. Germline lookup yields CDR1 KGHSH and CDR2 LQKENI. The CDR3 extends over 19 amino acids. After removal of 0 bases from V and 0 bases from J, the junction contained 11 bases not matched to a gene. CDR3 in DNA: TGTGCCAGCTCACCACCTGTTTCAGGGGGAGCGATAGCCAAAAACATTCAGTACTTC. Translating it yields CASSPPVSGGAIAKNIQYF. Supplemented by reference TRBV18 and TRBJ2-4, the full variable domain reads NAGVMQNPRHLVRRRGQEARLRCSPMKGHSHVYWYRQLPEEGLKFMVYLQKENIIDESGMPKERFSAEFPKEGPSILRIQQVVRGDSAAYFCASSPPVSGGAIAKNIQYFGAGTRLSVL.

V and J are TRBV28 and TRBJ2-7; 11 bases agree with TRBD1. Germline values: CDR1 MDHEN, CDR2 SYDVKM. The CDR3 spans 16 residues. Trimming took 6 bases from V and 1 from J; bases not matched to a gene: 8. The CDR3, as DNA: TGTGCCAGCAGGCGATCGGACAGGGGGCTTTCCTACGAGCAGTACTTC. It yields the protein CASRRSDRGLSYEQYF.

The genes are TRBV2 and TRBJ2-3; 9 bases align to TRBD1. The V gene's germline CDR1 is SNHLY and CDR2 FYNNEI. J gave up 6 bases and V 9 bases, and 10 bases lay outside the gene matches. The CDR3 is 14 amino acids. The CDR3 is CARGSGQGYDTQYF. CDR3 nucleotide sequence: TGTGCCAGAGGGTCCGGACAGGGGTACGATACGCAGTATTTT.

This clonotype has a handful of counts. The genes are TRBV20-1 and TRBJ2-5, with 10 bases aligning to TRBD2. The CDR3 runs 16 residues. V was pared by 0 bases and J by 4 bases, with 8 bases of the junction left unmatched. The germline gives CDR1 DFQATT, CDR2 SNEGSKA (reference sequence). The CDR3 region has the DNA TGCAGTGCTAGAGATTACGCTAGCGGGAGCTTAGAGACCCAGTACTTC. As protein: CSARDYASGSLETQYF.

The sample holds a few counts of this clonotype. The genes are TRBV27 and TRBJ2-3, with 8 bases fitting TRBD2. This CDR3 comprises 15 residues. With 5 bases clipped from V and 8 bases from J, the junction kept 12 bases outside the gene matches. Looked up from germline, CDR1 is MNHEY and CDR2 is SMNVEV (reference sequence). In nucleotides, the CDR3 is TGTGCCAGCAGTCTGGGGGGCGGGGGGCATGGTACGCAGTATTTT. This codes for CASSLGGGGHGTQYF.

The chain carries TRBV6-5 and TRBJ2-2; D ambiguous. CDR1 and CDR2 from the germline V gene are MNHEY and SVGAGI. The CDR3 contains 15 residues. V lost 4 bases to trimming and J lost 1 base, with 10 bases between them. The CDR3, as DNA: TGTGCCAGCAGTTCGGTACCCAGGAACACCGGGGAGCTGTTTTTT. It specifies CASSSVPRNTGELFF.

This clonotype was found a few times. The chain combines TRBV7-8 with TRBJ2-1, with TRBD2 as a possible D gene (7 bases). Germline lookup yields CDR1 SGHVS and CDR2 FQNEAQ. The V and J ends lost 1 base and 5 bases respectively, with 15 bases between them. The CDR3 is 16 residues long. CDR3 coding DNA: TGTGCCAGCAGCTTAGAGGGGGGGCTTTCCAACAATGAGCAGTTCTTC. Translated: CASSLEGGLSNNEQFF.

The gene calls are TRBV10-3 and TRBJ2-2, with 10 bases lining up with TRBD1. V gave up 9 bases and J gave up 5 bases; unmatched junction bases: 3. The CDR3 sequence is 13 residues long. Germline assignment: CDR1 ENHRY and CDR2 SYGVKD. In DNA form, the CDR3 reads TGTGCCATTGGACAGGGGGAAACCGGGGAGCTGTTTTTT. Translation: CAIGQGETGELFF.

This clonotype was counted a few times. CDR3 nucleotides: TGCGCCAGCAGCTTGCTTCGGGGGGCTTACGAGCAGTACTTC. Encoded protein: CASSLLRGAYEQYF. The chain recombines TRBV5-1 with TRBJ2-7; a weak D match, TRBD2 (7 bases). CDR1 and CDR2 (germline): SGHRS, YFSETQ. With 1 base removed from V and 4 bases from J, the gap between germline ends came to 12 bases. The CDR3 is 14 amino acids.

This clonotype was recorded at least ten times. The chain couples TRBV25-1 to TRBJ1-5; 8 bases map to TRBD1. The germline V gene encodes CDR1 MGHDK and CDR2 SYGVNS. The CDR3 spans 15 residues. V trimming: 6 bases; J trimming: 9 bases; junction bases outside the gene matches: 13. For the CDR3, the DNA is TGTGCCAGCAGCCCTACGGACAGGGACACGGCGCCCCAGCATTTT. Residues: CASSPTDRDTAPQHF.

Written as DNA, the CDR3 is TGTGCCAGCACCGGGGGGGGGGTTGGCATCTACGAGCAGTACTTC. The encoded protein is CASTGGGVGIYEQYF. This chain joins TRBV6-1 and TRBJ2-7; 8 nucleotides agree with TRBD2. The CDR3 runs 15 residues. The germline gives CDR1 MNHNS, CDR2 SASEGT. Trimming took 7 bases from V and 3 from J; bases not matched to a gene: 11.

This clonotype was recorded a few times. The chain is built from TRBV4-1 and TRBJ2-3, with 8 bases identical to TRBD2. The V and J ends lost 1 base and 2 bases, in that order; junction bases with no gene match: 5. The CDR3 has 16 amino acids. The germline V gene encodes CDR1 MGHRA and CDR2 YSYEKL. The CDR3 nucleotides are TGCGCCAGCAGCCAAGGTAGCGGGGTCAACACAGATACGCAGTATTTT. Its protein is CASSQGSGVNTDTQYF.

The chain carries TRBV28 and TRBJ1-2; unclear D gene. The V gene lost 5 bases and the J gene lost 8 bases, with 12 bases spanning the gap. The CDR3 extends over 12 amino acids. Looked up from germline, CDR1 is MDHEN and CDR2 is SYDVKM. The CDR3, as DNA: TGTGCCAGCAGTCTCCGGACGGGAGGCTACACCTTC. Residues: CASSLRTGGYTF.